Sequencing of this T cell receptor beta chain was carried out in a study of tissue T cells after allogeneic stem cell transplantation. Remarks on this clone: Gene names are the mouse ones. The read stops 1 residue short of the end of the CDR3; the missing end is completed from the germline J gene.

V was trimmed by 1 base and J by 1 base, leaving 6 bases between them. CDR1 is NNHNN, CDR2 SYGAGS, per germline (reference sequence). CDR3 size: 13 residues. Profiling relied on immunoSEQ multiplex PCR, and the TCRdb table lists in-frame clones only, not all of them. The sample shows over 40,000 clones, approximately 70% of them seen only once. Sample: sorted cells pooled from one or two spleens. J is TRBJ2-7 and V is TRBV13-2; D gene ambiguous. The receptor was isolated from a pool of C57BL/6 mice in good health. The CDR3 is CASGDRGSYEQYF. The covered CDR3 bases are TGTGCCAGCGGTGATAGAGGGTCCTATGAACAGTAC.